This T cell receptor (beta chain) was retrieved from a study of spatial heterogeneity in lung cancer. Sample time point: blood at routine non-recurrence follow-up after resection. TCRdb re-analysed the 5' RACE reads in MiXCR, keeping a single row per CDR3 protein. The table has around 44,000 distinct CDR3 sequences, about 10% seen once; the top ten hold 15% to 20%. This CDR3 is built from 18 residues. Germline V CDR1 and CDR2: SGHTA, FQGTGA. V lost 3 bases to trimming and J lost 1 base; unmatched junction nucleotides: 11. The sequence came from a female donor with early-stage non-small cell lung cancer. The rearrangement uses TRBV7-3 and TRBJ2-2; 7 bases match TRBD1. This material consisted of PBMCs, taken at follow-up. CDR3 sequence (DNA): TGTGCCAGCAGCTTGGGACCCCCGCGGACAGGGAACACCGGGGAGCTGTTTTTT. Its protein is CASSLGPPRTGNTGELFF.